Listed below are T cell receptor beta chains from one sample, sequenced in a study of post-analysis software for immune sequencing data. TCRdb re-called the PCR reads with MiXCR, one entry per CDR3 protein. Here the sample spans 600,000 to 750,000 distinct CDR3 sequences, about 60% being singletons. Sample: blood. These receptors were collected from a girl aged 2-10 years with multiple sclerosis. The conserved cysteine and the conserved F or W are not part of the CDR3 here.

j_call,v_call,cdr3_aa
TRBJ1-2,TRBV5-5,ASSLEPLFRTGNYGYT
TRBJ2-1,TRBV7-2,ASSSGTGVLDEQF
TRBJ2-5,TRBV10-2,ASTRDRLARETQY
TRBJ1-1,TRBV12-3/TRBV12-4,ASSPGLAGTEAF
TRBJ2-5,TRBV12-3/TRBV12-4,ASSRPAVPQY
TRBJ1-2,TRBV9,ASSAGGGDGYT
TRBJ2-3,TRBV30,AWRGQGATDTQY
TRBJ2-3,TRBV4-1,ASSLGQGLGGTQY
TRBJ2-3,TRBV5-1,ASSQDRGFTDTQY
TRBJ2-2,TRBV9,ASSVGRLGRTGELF
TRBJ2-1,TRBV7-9,ASSPDSGTQGGNEQF
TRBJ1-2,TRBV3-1,ASSTTGAAYGYT
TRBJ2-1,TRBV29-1,NVEMGNNEQF
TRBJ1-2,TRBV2,ASMGTEYGYT
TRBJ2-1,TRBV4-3,ASSQGAEVSYNEQF
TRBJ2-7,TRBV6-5,ASSYSKGIASYEQY
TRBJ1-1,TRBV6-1,ASIRPGSTEAF
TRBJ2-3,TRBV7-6,ASSARTSGSPQSISDTQY
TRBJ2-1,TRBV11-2,ASSLLRASQNNEQF
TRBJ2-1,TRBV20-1,SVSFLAGGPSSNEQF
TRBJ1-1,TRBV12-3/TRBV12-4,ASSHGHASNTEAF
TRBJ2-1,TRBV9,ASSVGGTGLYNEQF
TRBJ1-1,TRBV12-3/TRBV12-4,ASRTDRDTEAF
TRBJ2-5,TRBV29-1,SFDVGEETQY
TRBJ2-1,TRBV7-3,ASSPFAGGPGDEQF
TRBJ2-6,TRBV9,ASSYYHDGANVLT
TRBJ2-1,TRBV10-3,AISELQGFSQF
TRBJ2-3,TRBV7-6,ASSLGTGGSDTQY
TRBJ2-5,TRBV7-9,ASSLGSRAETQY
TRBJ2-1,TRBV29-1,SVPGGYRDEQF
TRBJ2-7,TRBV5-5,ASSFTGGYEQY
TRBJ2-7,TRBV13,ASSPRGETYEQY
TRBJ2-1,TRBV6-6,ASSYATVDNEQF
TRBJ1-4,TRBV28,ASSFRGAGKLF
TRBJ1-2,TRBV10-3,AIRGGQTNYGYT
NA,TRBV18,ASSPLHAGSQETQY
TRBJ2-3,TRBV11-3,ASSFVGGDTQY
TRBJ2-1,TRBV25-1,ASSDPGGRDHSSYNEQF
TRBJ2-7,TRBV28,ASRAGGSDEQY
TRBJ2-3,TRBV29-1,SAFWTSGTSPVTDTQY
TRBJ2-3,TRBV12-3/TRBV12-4,ASSFLRADVQY
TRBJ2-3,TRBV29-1,SVVTSIGTQY
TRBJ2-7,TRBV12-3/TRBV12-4,ASSFVGEAYEQY
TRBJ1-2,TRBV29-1,SALDGRYGGYT
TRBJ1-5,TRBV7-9,ASSKGDNQPQH
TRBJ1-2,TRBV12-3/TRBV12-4,ASSSLTGVNYGYT
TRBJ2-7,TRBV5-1,ASSLVPGTVQSGEQY
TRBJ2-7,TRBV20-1,SARAIAGVTYEQY
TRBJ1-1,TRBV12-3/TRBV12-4,ASNLGGANTEAF
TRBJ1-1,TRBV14,ASSQGSFDRGIEAF
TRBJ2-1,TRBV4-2,ASSQDASSGGLAEQF
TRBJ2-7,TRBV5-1,ASSYTGTSLSYEQY
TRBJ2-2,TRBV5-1,ASSLVPGVGTGELF
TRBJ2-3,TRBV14,ASSQAGLYQTQY
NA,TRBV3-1,ASSQDFTRGYEQY